This T cell receptor (beta chain) was sequenced during a study of T cells expressing NK-cell markers. Study-wide points: The share of CD8+ T cells held by dominant NKG2C+ clonotypes was about 1.0-7.5% in roughly 6 donors.

TCRdb reworked the 5' RACE reads into one entry per CDR3 protein, no DNA. Its table lists 350,000 to 450,000 distinct CDR3 sequences. Germline assignment: CDR1 SGHTS and CDR2 YDEGEE. This CDR3 region has 16 residues. As for this clonotype: The target antigen is unknown.

What was sequenced was blood T cells: a sorted CD56 or NKG2C T cell subset, CD4+ or CD8+ T cells, or bulk PBMC T cells (not recorded which). J is TRBJ1-1 and V is TRBV5-8; TCRdb gives TRBD1 as the D gene, but with no DNA this cannot be confirmed. This receptor was taken from a man aged 18-70 years in good health. The CDR3 region is CASSLGVTGARTEAFF.